This T cell receptor (beta chain) was obtained from a study of blood T cell repertoires in COVID-19. Study context: Acute and convalescent COVID-19 specimens originated in the United States, Italy and Spain. T cells, B-cell-depleted T cells, or PBMCs provided the cDNA or gDNA that served as material.

V was shortened by 1 base and J by 9 bases, with 9 bases between the two germline ends. The CDR3 runs 12 residues. From germline, CDR1 is LGHNA and CDR2 YNFKEQ. Per the authors' pipeline: Estimation of nucleated cell counts relied on the amplification of reference gene primers. Method: immunoSEQ multiplex PCR; TCRdb's copy keeps in-frame clones and lacks some. Clone size and the V and J calls come from that table; the DNA yielded D and trimming. The sample records about 280,000 clones, around 90% being singletons. The TCR comes from a woman aged 40 to 50 who had recovered from COVID-19. This sequence joins TRBV4-2 and TRBJ1-1, with a weak D call TRBD1 (5 bases). Sequencing was carried out using peripheral blood. The CDR3 loop reads CASSQVGGKAFF. CDR3 DNA: TGTGCCAGCAGCCAAGTCGGGGGGAAAGCTTTCTTT.